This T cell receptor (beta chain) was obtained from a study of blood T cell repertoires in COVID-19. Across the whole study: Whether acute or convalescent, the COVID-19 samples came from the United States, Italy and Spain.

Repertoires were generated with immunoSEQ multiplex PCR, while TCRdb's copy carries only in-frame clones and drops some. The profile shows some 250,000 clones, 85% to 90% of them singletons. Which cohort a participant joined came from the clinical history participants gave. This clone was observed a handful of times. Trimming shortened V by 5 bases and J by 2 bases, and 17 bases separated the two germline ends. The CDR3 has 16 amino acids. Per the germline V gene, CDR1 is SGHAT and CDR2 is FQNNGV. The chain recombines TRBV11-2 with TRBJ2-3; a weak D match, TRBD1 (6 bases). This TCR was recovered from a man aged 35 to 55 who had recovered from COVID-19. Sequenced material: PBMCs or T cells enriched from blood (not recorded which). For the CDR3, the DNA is TGTGCCAGCAGCCCCGCCCTCAGGACAGTCACAGATACGCAGTATTTT. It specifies CASSPALRTVTDTQYF. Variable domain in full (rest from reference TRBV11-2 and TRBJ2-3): EAGVAQSPRYKIIEKRQSVAFWCNPISGHATLYWYQQILGQGPKLLIQFQNNGVVDDSQLPKDRFSAERLKGVDSTLKIQPAKLEDSAVYLCASSPALRTVTDTQYFGPGTRLTVL.